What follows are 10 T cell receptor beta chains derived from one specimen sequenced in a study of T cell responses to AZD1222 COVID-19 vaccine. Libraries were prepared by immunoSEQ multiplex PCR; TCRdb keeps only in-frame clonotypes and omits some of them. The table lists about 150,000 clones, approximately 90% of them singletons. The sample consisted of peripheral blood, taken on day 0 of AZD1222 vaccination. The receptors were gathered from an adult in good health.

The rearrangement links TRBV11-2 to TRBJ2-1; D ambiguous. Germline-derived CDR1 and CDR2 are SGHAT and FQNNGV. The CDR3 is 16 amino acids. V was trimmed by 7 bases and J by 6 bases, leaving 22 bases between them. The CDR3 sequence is CASIMNDLAGSNEQFF. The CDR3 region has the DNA TGTGCCAGCATTATGAATGACTTAGCAGGTTCCAATGAGCAGTTCTTC.

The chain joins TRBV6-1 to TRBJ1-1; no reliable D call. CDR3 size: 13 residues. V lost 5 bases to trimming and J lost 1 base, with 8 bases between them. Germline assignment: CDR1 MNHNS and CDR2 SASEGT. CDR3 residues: CASSLNGNTEAFF. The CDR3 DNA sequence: TGTGCCAGCAGTTTAAACGGGAACACTGAAGCTTTCTTT.

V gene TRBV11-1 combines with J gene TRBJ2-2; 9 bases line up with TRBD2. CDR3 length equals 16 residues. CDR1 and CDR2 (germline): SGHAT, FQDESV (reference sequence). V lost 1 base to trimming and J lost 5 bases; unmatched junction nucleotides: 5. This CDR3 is CASSLDSGRFTGELFF. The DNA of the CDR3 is TGTGCCAGCAGCTTAGACAGCGGGAGGTTTACCGGGGAGCTGTTTTTT. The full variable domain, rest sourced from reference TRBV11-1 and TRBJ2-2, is EAEVAQSPRYKITEKSQAVAFWCDPISGHATLYWYRQILGQGPELLVQFQDESVVDDSQLPKDRFSAERLKGVDSTLKIQPAELGDSAMYLCASSLDSGRFTGELFFGEGSRLTVL.

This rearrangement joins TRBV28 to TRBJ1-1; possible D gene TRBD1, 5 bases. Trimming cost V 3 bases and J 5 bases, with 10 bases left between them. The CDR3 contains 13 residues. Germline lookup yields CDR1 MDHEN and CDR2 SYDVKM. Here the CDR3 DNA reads TGTGCCAGCAGTTTGGGGCCCGGGACTGAAGCTTTCTTT. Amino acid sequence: CASSLGPGTEAFF.

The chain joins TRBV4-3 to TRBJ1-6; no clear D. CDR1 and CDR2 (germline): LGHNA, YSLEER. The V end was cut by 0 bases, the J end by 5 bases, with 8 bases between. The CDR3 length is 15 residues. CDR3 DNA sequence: TGCGCCAGCAGCCAAGAAGGCGGGGATAATTCACCCCTCCACTTT. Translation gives CASSQEGGDNSPLHF.

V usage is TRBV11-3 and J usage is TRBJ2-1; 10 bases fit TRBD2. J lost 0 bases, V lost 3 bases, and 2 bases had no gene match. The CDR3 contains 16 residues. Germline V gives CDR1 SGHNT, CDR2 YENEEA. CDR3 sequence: CASSFSGRASYNEQFF. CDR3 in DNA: TGTGCCAGCAGCTTCAGCGGGAGGGCCTCCTACAATGAGCAGTTCTTC.

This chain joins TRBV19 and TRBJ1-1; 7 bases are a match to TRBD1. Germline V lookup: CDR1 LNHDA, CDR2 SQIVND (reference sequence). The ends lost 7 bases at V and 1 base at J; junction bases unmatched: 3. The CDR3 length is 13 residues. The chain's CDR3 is CASIGTENTEAFF. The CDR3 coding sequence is TGTGCCAGTATCGGGACAGAGAACACTGAAGCTTTCTTT.

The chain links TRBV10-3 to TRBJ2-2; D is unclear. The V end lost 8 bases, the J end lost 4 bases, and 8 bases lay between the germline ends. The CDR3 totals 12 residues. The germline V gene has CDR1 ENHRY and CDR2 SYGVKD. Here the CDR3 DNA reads TGTGCCATCGGGTCGGGCACCGGGGAGCTGTTTTTT. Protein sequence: CAIGSGTGELFF.

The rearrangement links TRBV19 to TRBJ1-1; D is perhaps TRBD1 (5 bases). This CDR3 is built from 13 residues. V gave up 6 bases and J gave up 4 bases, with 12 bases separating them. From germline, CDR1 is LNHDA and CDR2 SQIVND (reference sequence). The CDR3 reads CASSPSGSTEAFF. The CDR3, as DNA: TGTGCCAGTAGCCCATCAGGGAGCACTGAAGCTTTCTTT.

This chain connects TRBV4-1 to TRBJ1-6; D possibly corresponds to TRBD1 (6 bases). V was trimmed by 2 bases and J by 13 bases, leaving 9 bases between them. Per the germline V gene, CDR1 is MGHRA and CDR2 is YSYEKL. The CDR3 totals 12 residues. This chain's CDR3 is CASSQIGGPLHF. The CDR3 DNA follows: TGCGCCAGCAGCCAAATAGGGGGGCCCCTCCACTTT.